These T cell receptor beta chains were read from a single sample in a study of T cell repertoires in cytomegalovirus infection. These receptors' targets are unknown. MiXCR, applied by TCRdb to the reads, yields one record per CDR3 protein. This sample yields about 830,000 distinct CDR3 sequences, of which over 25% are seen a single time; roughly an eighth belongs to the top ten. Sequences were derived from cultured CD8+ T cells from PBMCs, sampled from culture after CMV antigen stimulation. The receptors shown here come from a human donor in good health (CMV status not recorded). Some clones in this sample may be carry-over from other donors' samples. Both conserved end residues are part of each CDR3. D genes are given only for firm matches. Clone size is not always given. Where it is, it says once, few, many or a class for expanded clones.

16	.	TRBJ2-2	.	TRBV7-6	TGTGCTAGCAGCCCAAGAGGCGGGGTGCAGACCGGGGAGCTGTTTTTT	CASSPRGGVQTGELFF
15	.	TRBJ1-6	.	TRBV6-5	TGTGCCAGCAGTTACCTACAGGGCGATAATTCACCCCTCCACTTT	CASSYLQGDNSPLHF
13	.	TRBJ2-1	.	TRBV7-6	TGTGCCAGCAGCGACAGCGAGGGGAATGAGCAGTTCTTC	CASSDSEGNEQFF
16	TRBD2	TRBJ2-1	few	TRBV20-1	TGCAGTGCTAGAGCGACCCCGGGACTACCTTACAATGAGCAGTTCTTC	CSARATPGLPYNEQFF
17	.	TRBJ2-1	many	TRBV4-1	TGCGCCAGCAGCCAAGCTCAAACACGATTCTCCTACAATGAGCAGTTCTTC	CASSQAQTRFSYNEQFF
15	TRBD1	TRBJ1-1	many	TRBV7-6	TGTGCCAGCAGCCCTCGGGACAGGGGGAACACTGAAGCTTTCTTT	CASSPRDRGNTEAFF
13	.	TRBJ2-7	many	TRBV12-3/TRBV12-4	TGTGCCAGCAGGTACGACAGGAGCTACGAGCAGTACTTC	CASRYDRSYEQYF
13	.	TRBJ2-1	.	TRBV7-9	TGTGCCACCAGCTTATCCCCTTTATATGAGCAGTTCTTC	CATSLSPLYEQFF
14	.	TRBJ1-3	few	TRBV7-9	TGTGCCAGCAGCTTAGTGGTACTTGAAAACACCATATATTTT	CASSLVVLENTIYF
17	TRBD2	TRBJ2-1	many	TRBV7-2	TGTGCCAGCAGCCAGGGACTAGCGGGGATCTCCTACAATGAGCAGTTCTTC	CASSQGLAGISYNEQFF
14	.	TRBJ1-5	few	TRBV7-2	TGTGCCAGCAGCAGCACCGGGTGGAATCAGCCCCAGCATTTT	CASSSTGWNQPQHF
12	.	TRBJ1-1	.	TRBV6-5	TGTGCCAGCATCTCGTGGGACGCTGAAGCTTTCTTT	CASISWDAEAFF
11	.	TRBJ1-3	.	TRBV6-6	TGTGCCGGGACAACTGGAAACACCATATATTTT	CAGTTGNTIYF
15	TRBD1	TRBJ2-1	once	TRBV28	TGTGCCAGCAGTCGGGACAGAGCGTACTACAATGAGCAGTTCTTC	CASSRDRAYYNEQFF
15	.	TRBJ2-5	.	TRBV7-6	TGTGCCAGCAGCTTGGCGGGGGCAGCTCAAGAGACCCAGTACTTC	CASSLAGAAQETQYF
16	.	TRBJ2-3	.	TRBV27	TGTGCCAGCAGTGTACTAGGGGAGAAGGGCGCAGATACGCAGTATTTT	CASSVLGEKGADTQYF
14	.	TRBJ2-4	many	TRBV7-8	TGTGCCAGCAGCTCACCTAGGGGGAGAAACATTCAGTACTTC	CASSSPRGRNIQYF
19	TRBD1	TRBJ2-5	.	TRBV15	TGTGCCACCAGCAGAGGTGCCCTCTCCCGGACAGGCCTCCAAGAGACCCAGTACTTC	CATSRGALSRTGLQETQYF
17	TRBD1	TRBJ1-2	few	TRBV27	TGTGCCAGCAGTCTTGGGACAGGGGTAGAATCTAACTATGGCTACACCTTC	CASSLGTGVESNYGYTF
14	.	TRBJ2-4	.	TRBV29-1	TGCAGCGTTGAAGGGGTCGGGCTGGAGAACATTCAGTACTTC	CSVEGVGLENIQYF
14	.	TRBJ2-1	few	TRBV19	TGTGCCAGTAGTAACATGGGTTCCTACAATGAGCAGTTCTTC	CASSNMGSYNEQFF
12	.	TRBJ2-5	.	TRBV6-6	TGTGCCACGGGAGACAGCCCGGGGACCCAGTACTTC	CATGDSPGTQYF
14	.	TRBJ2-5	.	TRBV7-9	TGTGCCAGCAACCCCGGGACACCTCAAGAGACCCAGTACTTC	CASNPGTPQETQYF
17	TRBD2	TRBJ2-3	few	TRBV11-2	TGTGCCAGCAGCTCTAGCGGGGACCCTCCTAAAACAGATACGCAGTATTTT	CASSSSGDPPKTDTQYF
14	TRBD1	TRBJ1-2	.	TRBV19	TGTGCCAGTACCTGGCAGGGACAGGGCTATGGCTACACCTTC	CASTWQGQGYGYTF
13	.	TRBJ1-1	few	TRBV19	TGTGCCAGTAGTACCCCCGGGACCCGTGAAGCTTTCTTT	CASSTPGTREAFF
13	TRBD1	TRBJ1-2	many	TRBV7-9	TGTGCCAGCAGTTTACAGGGGAGCTATGGCTACACCTTC	CASSLQGSYGYTF
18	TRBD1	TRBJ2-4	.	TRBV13	TGTGCCAGCAGCGGCCCGGGACAGGGCGCGGGGGCCAAAAACATTCAGTACTTC	CASSGPGQGAGAKNIQYF
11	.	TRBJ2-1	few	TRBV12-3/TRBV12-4	TGTGCCAGCAGTTGGGTGGCTGAGCAGTTCTTC	CASSWVAEQFF
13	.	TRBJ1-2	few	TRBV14	TGTGCCAGCAGTCGCTGGGGCAACTATGGCTACACCTTC	CASSRWGNYGYTF
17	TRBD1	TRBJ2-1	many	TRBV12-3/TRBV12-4	TGTGCCAGCAGCCCCTTCCCCCGGGACAGGGGGGGGGATGAGCAGTTCTTC	CASSPFPRDRGGDEQFF
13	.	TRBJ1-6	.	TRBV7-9	TGTGCCAGCAGCCCCTCCCCAAGTTCACCCCTCCACTTT	CASSPSPSSPLHF
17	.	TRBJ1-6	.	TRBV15	TGTGCCACACAGAAGGCGCCGCGTAGCTCCTATAATTCACCCCTCCACTTT	CATQKAPRSSYNSPLHF
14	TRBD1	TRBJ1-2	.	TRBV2	TGTGCCAGCAGTGAAGAAGGGGGCGCGCGGGGCTACACCTTC	CASSEEGGARGYTF
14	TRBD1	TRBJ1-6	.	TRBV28	TGTGCCAGCAGTACGGACAGGGAGGGGTCACCCCTCCACTTT	CASSTDREGSPLHF
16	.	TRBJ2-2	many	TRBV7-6	TGTGCCAGCAGCTTAGCGTTGGGGGCTCCCGTCTTGAAGCTGTTTTTT	CASSLALGAPVLKLFF
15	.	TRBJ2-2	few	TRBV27	TGTGCCACCCAGGGCAAGACCCTTGGGGGCCGGGAGCTGTTTTTT	CATQGKTLGGRELFF
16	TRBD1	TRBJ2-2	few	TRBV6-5	TGTGCCAGCAGGAATAGGACAGGACGTAACACCGGGGAGCTGTTTTTT	CASRNRTGRNTGELFF
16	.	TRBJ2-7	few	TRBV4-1	TGCGCCAGCAGCCAAGATGTCCCTACGCAGGCCTACGAGCAGTACTTC	CASSQDVPTQAYEQYF
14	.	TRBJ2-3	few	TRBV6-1	TGTGCCAGCAGTGGTGGCTCTCGACGAGATACGCAGTATTTT	CASSGGSRRDTQYF
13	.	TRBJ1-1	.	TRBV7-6	TGTGTCAGCAGTTGGGGGGTTAGGACTGAAGCTTTCTTT	CVSSWGVRTEAFF
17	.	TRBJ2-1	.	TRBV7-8	TGTGCCAGCAACATTCGGGAAAATCCTGAAATTTACAATGAGCAGTTCTTC	CASNIRENPEIYNEQFF
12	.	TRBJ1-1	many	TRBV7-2	TGTGCCAGCAGCTCAGCCAAGACTGAAGCTTTCTTT	CASSSAKTEAFF
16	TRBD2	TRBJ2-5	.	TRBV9	TGTGCCAGCAGCGAGGAGGCTAGCGGGGGACAAGAGACCCAGTACTTC	CASSEEASGGQETQYF
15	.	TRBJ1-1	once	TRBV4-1	TGCGCCAGCAGCCCCCTCCGAGGGGCCGACACTGAAGCTTTCTTT	CASSPLRGADTEAFF
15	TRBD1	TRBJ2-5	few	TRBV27	TGTGCCAGCAGTTTTTACGGGACAGCCCAAGAGACCCAGTACTTC	CASSFYGTAQETQYF
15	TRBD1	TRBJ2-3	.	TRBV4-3	TGCGCCAGCAGCCAGGTGACAGGGTTAACAGATACGCAGTATTTT	CASSQVTGLTDTQYF
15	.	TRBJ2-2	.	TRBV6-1	TGTGCCAGCAGTTATTTGGCGGATTTCACCGGGGAGCTGTTTTTT	CASSYLADFTGELFF
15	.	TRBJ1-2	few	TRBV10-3	TGTGCCGTTCTTTCCGACTGGGATAGCGGGTATGGCTACACCTTC	CAVLSDWDSGYGYTF
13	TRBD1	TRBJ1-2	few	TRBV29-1	TGCAGCGTTGCCGAGGGACAGAGCTATGGCTACACCTTC	CSVAEGQSYGYTF